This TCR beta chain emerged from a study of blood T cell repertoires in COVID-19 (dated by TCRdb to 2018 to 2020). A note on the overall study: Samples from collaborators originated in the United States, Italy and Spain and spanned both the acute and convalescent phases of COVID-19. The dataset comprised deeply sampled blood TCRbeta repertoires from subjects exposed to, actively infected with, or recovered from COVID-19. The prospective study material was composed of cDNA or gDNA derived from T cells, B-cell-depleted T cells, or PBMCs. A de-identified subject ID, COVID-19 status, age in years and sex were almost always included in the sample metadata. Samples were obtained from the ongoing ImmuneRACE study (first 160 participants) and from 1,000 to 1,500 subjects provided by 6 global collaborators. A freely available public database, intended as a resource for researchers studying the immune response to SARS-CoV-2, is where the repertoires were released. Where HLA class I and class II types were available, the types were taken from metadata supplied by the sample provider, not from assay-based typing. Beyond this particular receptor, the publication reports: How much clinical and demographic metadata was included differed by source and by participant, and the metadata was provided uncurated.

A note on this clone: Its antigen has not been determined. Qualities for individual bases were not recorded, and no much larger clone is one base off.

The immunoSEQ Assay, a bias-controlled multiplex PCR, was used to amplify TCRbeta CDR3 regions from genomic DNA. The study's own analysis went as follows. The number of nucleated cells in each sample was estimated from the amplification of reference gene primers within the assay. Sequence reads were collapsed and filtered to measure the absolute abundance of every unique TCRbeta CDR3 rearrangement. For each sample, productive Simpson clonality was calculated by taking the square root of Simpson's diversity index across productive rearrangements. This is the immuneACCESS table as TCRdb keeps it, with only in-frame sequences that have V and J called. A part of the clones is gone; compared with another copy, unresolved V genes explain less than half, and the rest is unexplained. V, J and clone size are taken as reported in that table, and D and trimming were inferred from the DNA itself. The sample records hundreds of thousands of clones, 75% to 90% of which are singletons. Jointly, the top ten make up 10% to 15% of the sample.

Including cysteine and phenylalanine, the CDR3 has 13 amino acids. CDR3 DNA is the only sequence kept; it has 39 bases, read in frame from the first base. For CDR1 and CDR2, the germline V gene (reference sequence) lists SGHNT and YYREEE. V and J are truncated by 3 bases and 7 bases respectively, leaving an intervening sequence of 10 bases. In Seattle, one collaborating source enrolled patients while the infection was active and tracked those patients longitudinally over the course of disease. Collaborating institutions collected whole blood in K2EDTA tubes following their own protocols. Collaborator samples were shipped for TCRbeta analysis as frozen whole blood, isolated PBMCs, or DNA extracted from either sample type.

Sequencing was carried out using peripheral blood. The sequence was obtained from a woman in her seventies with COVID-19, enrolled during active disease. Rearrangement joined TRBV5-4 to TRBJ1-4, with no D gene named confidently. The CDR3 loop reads CASSSLPGEKLFF. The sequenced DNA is TGTGCCAGCAGCTCGCTCCCGGGTGAAAAACTGTTTTTT.